This paragraph reports one TCR beta chain. This entry is derived from a study of long-term antiretroviral therapy in people with HIV. CDR3 length: 15 residues. V dropped 5 bases and J dropped 0 bases, with 13 bases sitting between them. Germline CDR1 MNHEY, CDR2 SVGAGI. Running of the v3.0 immunoSEQ assay took place at survey level. TCRdb keeps only in-frame clones here, not all; method: immunoSEQ multiplex PCR. Among approximately 26,000 clones, 79% were seen once, and the ten largest hold about 9%. The sequencing used unsorted PBMCs, collected 1.2 years after starting antiretroviral therapy. This chain connects TRBV6-5 to TRBJ1-1, with TRBD1 as a possible D gene (6 bases). This TCR was sampled from a woman in her 40s with HIV. Here the CDR3 reads CASSPEGVMNTEAFF. In DNA form, the CDR3 reads TGTGCCAGCAGTCCCGAGGGGGTGATGAACACTGAAGCTTTCTTT.